This T cell receptor (beta chain) was found in a study of blood T cell repertoires in COVID-19. About the study: Collection of acute and convalescent COVID-19 samples took place in the United States, Italy and Spain.

Each participant's cohort was designated according to participant-reported clinical history. Germline values: CDR1 LNHNV, CDR2 YYDKDF (reference sequence). This CDR3 has 12 amino acids. In the original analysis: The authors estimated nucleated cell counts from reference gene primer amplification. The assay was immunoSEQ multiplex PCR, and TCRdb's table has in-frame clones only and misses some. V, J and clone size are taken as reported in that table, and D and trimming were inferred from the DNA itself. The sample includes around 220,000 clones, around 90% seen only once; the top ten take approximately 15%.

The V gene is TRBV15, the J gene TRBJ1-4, with TRBD1 matching 9 bases. This TCR was sampled from a woman aged 45-60 years with acute COVID-19. Sequenced sample: PBMCs or T cells enriched from blood (not recorded which). CDR3 nucleotides: TGTGCTACCCGGGACAGGGACGAAAAACTGTTTTTT. Residues: CATRDRDEKLFF.